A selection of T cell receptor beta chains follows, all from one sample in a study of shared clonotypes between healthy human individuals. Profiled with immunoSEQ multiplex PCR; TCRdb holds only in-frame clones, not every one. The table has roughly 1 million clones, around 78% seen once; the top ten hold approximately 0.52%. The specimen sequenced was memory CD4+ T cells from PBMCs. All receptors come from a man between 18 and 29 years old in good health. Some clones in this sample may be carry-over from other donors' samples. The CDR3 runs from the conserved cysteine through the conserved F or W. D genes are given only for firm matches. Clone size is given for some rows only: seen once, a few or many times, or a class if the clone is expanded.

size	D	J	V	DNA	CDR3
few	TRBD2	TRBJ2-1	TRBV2	TGTGCCAGCAGCCTCCAGCGGGAAGGGAATGAGCAGTTCTTC	CASSLQREGNEQFF
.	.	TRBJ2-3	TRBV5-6	TGTGCCAGCAGCTTATTTGGGGGGAATACGCAGTATTTT	CASSLFGGNTQYF
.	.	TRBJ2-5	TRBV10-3	TGTGCCATCATGGCAGGTGCCCAAGAGACCCAGTACTTC	CAIMAGAQETQYF
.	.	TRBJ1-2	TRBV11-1	TGTGCCAGCAGCCCGGCGCGGATCTATGGCTACACCTTC	CASSPARIYGYTF
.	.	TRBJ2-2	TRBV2	TGTGCCAGCAGTGAATTTAGGGGCGAAGCCGGGGAGCTGTTTTTT	CASSEFRGEAGELFF
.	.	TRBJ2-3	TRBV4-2	TGTGCCAGCAGCCAGAGACCGATCGATACGCAGTATTTT	CASSQRPIDTQYF
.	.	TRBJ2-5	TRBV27	TGTGCCAGCAGTTTAAACGGCGGGACGTTAGGGACCCAGTACTTC	CASSLNGGTLGTQYF
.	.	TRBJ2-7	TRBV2	TGTGCCAGCAGGTTTGGGGGCGAGCAGTACTTC	CASRFGGEQYF
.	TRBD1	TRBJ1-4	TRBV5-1	TGCGCCAGCAGCTGGGACAGCTTCCCACTGTTTTTT	CASSWDSFPLFF
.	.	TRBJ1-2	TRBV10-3	TGTGCCATCAGTGAGTCGGGGGTGAGGGGCTACACCTTC	CAISESGVRGYTF
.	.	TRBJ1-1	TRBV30	TGTGCCTGGAGCCCCAGTGGTTATGAAGCTTTCTTT	CAWSPSGYEAFF
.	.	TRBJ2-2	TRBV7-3	TGTGCCAGCAGCTTACTATACACCGGGGAGCTGTTTTTT	CASSLLYTGELFF
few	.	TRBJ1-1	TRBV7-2	TGTGCCAGCACCCAGTTTGCTGACGGTGAAGCTTTCTTT	CASTQFADGEAFF
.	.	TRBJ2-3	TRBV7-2	TGTGCCAGCAGCTTAGGCCCTTTCACAGATACGCAGTATTTT	CASSLGPFTDTQYF
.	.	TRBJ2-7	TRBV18	TGTGCCAGCTCACGGGACCGATCTAGGGAGCAGTACTTC	CASSRDRSREQYF